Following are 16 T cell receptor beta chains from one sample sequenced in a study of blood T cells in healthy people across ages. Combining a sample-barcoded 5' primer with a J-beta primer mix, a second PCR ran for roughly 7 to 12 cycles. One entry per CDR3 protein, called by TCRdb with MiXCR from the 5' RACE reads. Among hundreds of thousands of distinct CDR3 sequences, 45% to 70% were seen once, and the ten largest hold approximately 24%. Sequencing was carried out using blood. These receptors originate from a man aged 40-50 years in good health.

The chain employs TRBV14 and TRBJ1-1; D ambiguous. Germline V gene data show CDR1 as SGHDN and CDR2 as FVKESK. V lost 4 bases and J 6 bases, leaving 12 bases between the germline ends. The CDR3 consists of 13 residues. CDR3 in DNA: TGTGCCAGCAGCCTGGTGGGGTCTCCTGAAGCTTTCTTT. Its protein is CASSLVGSPEAFF.

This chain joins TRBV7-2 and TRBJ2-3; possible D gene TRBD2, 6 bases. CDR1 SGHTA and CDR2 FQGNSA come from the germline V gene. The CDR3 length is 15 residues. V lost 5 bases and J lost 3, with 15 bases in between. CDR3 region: CASSTQGGETDTQYF. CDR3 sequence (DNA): TGTGCCAGCAGCACCCAAGGAGGGGAGACAGATACGCAGTATTTT. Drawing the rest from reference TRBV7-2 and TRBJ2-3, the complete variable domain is GAGVSQSPSNKVTEKGKDVELRCDPISGHTALYWYRQSLGQGLEFLIYFQGNSAPDKSGLPSDRFSAERTGGSVSTLTIQRTQQEDSAVYLCASSTQGGETDTQYFGPGTRLTVL.

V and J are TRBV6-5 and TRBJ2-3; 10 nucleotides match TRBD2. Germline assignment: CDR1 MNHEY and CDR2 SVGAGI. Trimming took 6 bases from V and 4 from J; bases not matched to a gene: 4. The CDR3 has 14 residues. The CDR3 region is CASRASGGPDTQYF. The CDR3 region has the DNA TGTGCCAGCAGGGCTAGCGGGGGTCCAGATACGCAGTATTTT.

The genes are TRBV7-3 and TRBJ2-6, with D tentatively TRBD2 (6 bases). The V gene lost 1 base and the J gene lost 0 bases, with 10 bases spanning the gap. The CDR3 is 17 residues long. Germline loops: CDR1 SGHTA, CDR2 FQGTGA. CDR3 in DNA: TGTGCCAGCAGCTTAAGCGGGGTTTACTCTGGGGCCAACGTCCTGACTTTC. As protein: CASSLSGVYSGANVLTF. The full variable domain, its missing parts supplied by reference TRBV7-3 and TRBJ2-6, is GAGVSQTPSNKVTEKGKYVELRCDPISGHTALYWYRQSLGQGPEFLIYFQGTGAADDSGLPNDRFFAVRPEGSVSTLKIQRTERGDSAVYLCASSLSGVYSGANVLTFGAGSRLTVL.

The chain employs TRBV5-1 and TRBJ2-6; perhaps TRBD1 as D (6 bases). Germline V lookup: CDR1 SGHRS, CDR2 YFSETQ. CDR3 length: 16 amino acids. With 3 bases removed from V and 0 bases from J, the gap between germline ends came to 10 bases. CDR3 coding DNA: TGCGCCAGCAGCTGGACAGTAACCTCTGGGGCCAACGTCCTGACTTTC. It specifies CASSWTVTSGANVLTF.

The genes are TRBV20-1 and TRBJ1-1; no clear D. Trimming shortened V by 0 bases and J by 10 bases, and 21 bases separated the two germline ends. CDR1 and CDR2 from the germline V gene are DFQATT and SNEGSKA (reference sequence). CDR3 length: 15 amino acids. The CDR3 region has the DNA TGCAGTGCTAGAGATAGGATGGGAAGCCCCTGGGTAGCTTTCTTT. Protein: CSARDRMGSPWVAFF.

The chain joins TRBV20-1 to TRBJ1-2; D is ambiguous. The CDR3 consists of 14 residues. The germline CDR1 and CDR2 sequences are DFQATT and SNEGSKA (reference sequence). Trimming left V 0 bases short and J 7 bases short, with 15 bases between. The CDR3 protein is CSARDYGLSPGYTF. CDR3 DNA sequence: TGCAGTGCTAGAGATTACGGCCTCTCCCCTGGCTACACCTTC.

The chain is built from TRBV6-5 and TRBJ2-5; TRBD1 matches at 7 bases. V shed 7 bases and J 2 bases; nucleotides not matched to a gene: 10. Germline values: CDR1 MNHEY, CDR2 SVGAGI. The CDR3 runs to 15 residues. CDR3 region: CASNDVRQGQETQYF. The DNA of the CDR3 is TGTGCCAGCAACGATGTCCGACAGGGACAAGAGACCCAGTACTTC.

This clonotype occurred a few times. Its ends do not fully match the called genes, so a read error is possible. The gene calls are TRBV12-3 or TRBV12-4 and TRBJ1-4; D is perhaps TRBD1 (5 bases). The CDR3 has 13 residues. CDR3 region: CASSVAGTEKLFF. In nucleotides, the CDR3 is TGTGCCAGCAGTGTAGCCGGGACTGAAAAACTGTTTTTT.

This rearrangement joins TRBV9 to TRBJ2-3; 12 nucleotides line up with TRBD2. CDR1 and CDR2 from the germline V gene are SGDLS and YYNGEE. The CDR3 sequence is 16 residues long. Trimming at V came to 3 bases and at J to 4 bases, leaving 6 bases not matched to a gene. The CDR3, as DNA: TGTGCCAGCAGCGATCTAGCGGGAGGGAATTCAGATACGCAGTATTTT. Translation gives CASSDLAGGNSDTQYF.

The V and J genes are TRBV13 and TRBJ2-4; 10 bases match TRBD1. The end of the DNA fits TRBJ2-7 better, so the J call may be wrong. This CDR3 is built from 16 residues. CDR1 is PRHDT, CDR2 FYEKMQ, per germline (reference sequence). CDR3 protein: CASYRGGGTGDYEQYF. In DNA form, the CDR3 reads TGTGCCAGCTACCGAGGGGGCGGGACAGGGGACTACGAGCAGTACTTC.

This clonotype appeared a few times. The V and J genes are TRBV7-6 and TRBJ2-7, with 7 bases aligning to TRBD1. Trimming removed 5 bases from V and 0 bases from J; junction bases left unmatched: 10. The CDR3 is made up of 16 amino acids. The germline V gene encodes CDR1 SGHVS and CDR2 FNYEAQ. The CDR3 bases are TGTGCCAGCAGCCAAGGACAGGCTGGGAGCTCCTACGAGCAGTACTTC. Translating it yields CASSQGQAGSSYEQYF.

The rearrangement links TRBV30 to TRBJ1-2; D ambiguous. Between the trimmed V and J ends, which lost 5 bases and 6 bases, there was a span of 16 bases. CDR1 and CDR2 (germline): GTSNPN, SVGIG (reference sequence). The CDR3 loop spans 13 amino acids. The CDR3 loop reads CAWDPVRGDGYTF. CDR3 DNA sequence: TGTGCCTGGGATCCCGTTCGAGGCGATGGCTACACCTTC.

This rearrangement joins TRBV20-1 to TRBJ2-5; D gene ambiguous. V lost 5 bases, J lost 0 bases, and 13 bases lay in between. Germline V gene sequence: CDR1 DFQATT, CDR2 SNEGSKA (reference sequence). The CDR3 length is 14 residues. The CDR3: CSAPRITDQETQYF. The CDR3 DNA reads TGCAGTGCTCCCCGAATCACGGACCAAGAGACCCAGTACTTC.

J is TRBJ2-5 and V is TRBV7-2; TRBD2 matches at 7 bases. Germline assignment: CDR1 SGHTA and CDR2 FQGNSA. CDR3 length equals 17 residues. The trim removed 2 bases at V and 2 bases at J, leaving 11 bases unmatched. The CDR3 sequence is CASSLWSGIGRQETQYF. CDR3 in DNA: TGTGCCAGCAGCTTATGGAGCGGGATAGGTCGACAAGAGACCCAGTACTTC.

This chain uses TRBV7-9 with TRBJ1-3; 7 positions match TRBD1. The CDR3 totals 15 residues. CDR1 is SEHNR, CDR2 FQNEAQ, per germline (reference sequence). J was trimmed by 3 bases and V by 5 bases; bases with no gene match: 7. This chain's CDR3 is CASSPGGLVGNTIYF. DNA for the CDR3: TGTGCCAGCAGCCCAGGGGGTTTAGTTGGAAACACCATATATTTT.